This entry lists 32 T cell receptor beta chains sequenced from one sample in a study of T-cell reconstitution after alpha-beta-depleted transplantation in children. During its preparation, the TCRbeta library received unique molecular identifiers. MiXCR was run by TCRdb on the PCR reads, yielding one entry per CDR3 protein. The sample comprises around 960,000 distinct CDR3 sequences, roughly 29% of which are singletons, and roughly 31% rests with the top ten. The sequencing here drew on PBMCs, mostly from graft donor cells, taken 360 days after TCRalphabeta/CD19-depleted stem cell transplant. The receptors stem from a boy in the first two years of life who had a stem cell transplant for SCID, so the T cells may come from the graft donor.

The J gene is TRBJ2-5, the V gene TRBV7-8; D remains ambiguous. Germline CDR1 SGHVS, CDR2 FQNEAQ. The CDR3 spans 13 residues. The V gene lost 5 bases and the J gene lost 6 bases, with 13 bases spanning the gap. CDR3 sequence reads: CASSTILRKTQYF. CDR3 nucleotide sequence: TGTGCCAGCAGCACCATTTTGAGGAAGACCCAGTACTTC.

In this sample, this clonotype turned up a few times. The chain links TRBV12-3 or TRBV12-4 to TRBJ1-1; D is unclear. This CDR3 comprises 12 residues. The ends were cut back, 3 bases at V and 5 bases at J, with 7 bases in the middle. The DNA for the CDR3 is TGTGCCAGCAGTTTTATGGGGACTGAAGCTTTCTTT. It is translated as CASSFMGTEAFF.

The V call is TRBV20-1, the J call TRBJ1-5, with D uncertain. The germline V gene has CDR1 DFQATT and CDR2 SNEGSKA (reference sequence). V shed 2 bases and J shed 3 bases, with 11 bases lying between them. This CDR3 region has 14 residues. The CDR3 DNA is TGCAGTGCTAGATCCGGGAATAACAATCAGCCCCAGCATTTT. Amino acid sequence: CSARSGNNNQPQHF.

The rearrangement uses TRBV5-1 and TRBJ2-1; 14 positions match TRBD2. Germline V CDR1 and CDR2: SGHRS, YFSETQ. The junction had 10 bases not matched to a gene; V was cut back by 4 bases and J by 4 bases. The CDR3 is made up of 18 amino acids. The CDR3, as DNA: TGCGCCAGCAGCAAGGGACTAGCGGGGGCGGGGGCTTACAATGAGCAGTTCTTC. Encoded protein: CASSKGLAGAGAYNEQFF.

The J gene is TRBJ2-3, the V gene TRBV11-2; 9 positions agree with TRBD1. Germline CDR1 is SGHAT and CDR2 is FQNNGV. Unmatched junction bases numbered 21, after V lost 5 bases and J lost 6 bases. This CDR3 spans 19 amino acids. The CDR3 DNA sequence: TGTGCCAGCAGCCTACCACTCTACTCAGGCGGGACAGGGAGGGATACGCAGTATTTT. This encodes CASSLPLYSGGTGRDTQYF.

The rearrangement uses TRBV10-2 and TRBJ2-1; tentatively, D is TRBD2 (6 bases). This CDR3 spans 15 amino acids. Deletions cut 8 bases from V and 6 bases from J, with 20 bases between. Germline values: CDR1 WSHSY, CDR2 SAAADI. CDR3 residues: CASGPFGGRANEQFF. CDR3 in DNA: TGCGCCAGCGGACCCTTTGGAGGGCGGGCCAATGAGCAGTTCTTC.

This clonotype showed up many times. A read error may produce the germline difference seen at one junction end. This rearrangement joins TRBV12-3 or TRBV12-4 to TRBJ2-1, with D tentatively TRBD2 (5 bases). The CDR3 length is 15 residues. The chain's CDR3 is CASSLGGRSYNEQFF. The CDR3 bases are TGCGCCAGCAGCTTGGGCGGGCGCTCCTACAATGAGCAGTTCTTC.

The genes are TRBV10-3 and TRBJ2-3, with D unclear. The ends were cut back, 2 bases at V and 6 bases at J, with 9 bases in the middle. In germline, CDR1 is ENHRY, CDR2 SYGVKD. This CDR3 region has 13 residues. The CDR3 nucleotides are TGTGCCATCAGTGAGACCGACTGGGATACGCAGTATTTT. As protein: CAISETDWDTQYF.

V usage is TRBV7-9 and J usage is TRBJ1-4; no clear D. V was pared by 6 bases and J by 3 bases, with 14 bases between. CDR3 length: 15 amino acids. The germline CDR1 and CDR2 sequences are SEHNR and FQNEAQ (reference sequence). The CDR3 sequence: CASRDGRRPNEKLFF. CDR3 coding DNA: TGTGCCAGCAGGGACGGACGGCGACCTAATGAAAAACTGTTTTTT.

The rearrangement joins TRBV6-2 or TRBV6-3 to TRBJ1-4, with 11 bases identical to TRBD1. Germline V gene sequence: CDR1 MNHEY, CDR2 SVGEGT. V shed 4 bases and J 8 bases; nucleotides not matched to a gene: 15. This CDR3 spans 18 amino acids. The chain's CDR3 is CASSSRTGGRRVCEKLFF. CDR3 DNA sequence: TGTGCCAGCAGTTCCCGGACAGGGGGCAGGAGGGTGTGCGAAAAACTGTTTTTT.

This clonotype occurred a few times. The V gene is TRBV18, the J gene TRBJ2-3, with D perhaps matching TRBD1 (5 bases). CDR1 and CDR2 (germline): KGHSH, LQKENI. CDR3 size: 13 residues. V lost 5 bases and J 4 bases, leaving 10 bases between the germline ends. This CDR3 is CASSNRQPDTQYF. In nucleotides, the CDR3 is TGTGCCAGCTCAAACAGGCAGCCAGATACGCAGTATTTT.

This chain joins TRBV25-1 and TRBJ2-7, with a tentative D call TRBD1 (7 bases). This CDR3 has 15 amino acids. Germline V gene sequence: CDR1 MGHDK, CDR2 SYGVNS. V shed 2 bases and J shed 3 bases, with 14 bases lying between them. CDR3 sequence reads: CASSEGQVGLYEQYF. The CDR3 DNA sequence: TGTGCCAGCAGTGAAGGACAGGTGGGACTCTACGAGCAGTACTTC.

CDR3 protein: CASSEARHLLNTGELFF. CDR3 coding DNA: TGTGCCAGCAGTGAAGCTCGACATCTCCTGAACACCGGGGAGCTGTTTTTT. This chain uses TRBV2 with TRBJ2-2; D is unresolved. V was clipped by 0 bases and J by 1 base, with 12 bases between them. This CDR3 region has 17 residues. The germline V gene encodes CDR1 SNHLY and CDR2 FYNNEI.

The chain employs TRBV15 and TRBJ2-7, with D tentatively TRBD1 (6 bases). The germline V gene encodes CDR1 LNHNV and CDR2 YYDKDF (reference sequence). The germline V and J ends were trimmed by 1 base and 1 base, with 11 bases remaining between them. This CDR3 spans 15 amino acids. DNA for the CDR3: TGTGCCACCAGCAGAGGGGGGACAATATCCTACGAGCAGTACTTC. Translated: CATSRGGTISYEQYF.

The chain couples TRBV2 to TRBJ2-2, with 9 positions matching TRBD1. The CDR3 sequence is 16 residues long. V lost 4 bases, J lost 6 bases, and 9 bases stayed unmatched. Germline CDR1 and CDR2: SNHLY and FYNNEI. This CDR3 is CASSGPGQGFSGELFF. As DNA, the CDR3 is TGTGCCAGCAGTGGCCCGGGACAGGGATTTTCCGGGGAGCTGTTTTTT.

The chain links TRBV28 to TRBJ1-1; maybe TRBD1 (6 bases). With 6 bases removed from V and 3 bases from J, the gap between germline ends came to 14 bases. This CDR3 spans 14 amino acids. Germline CDR1 MDHEN, CDR2 SYDVKM. CDR3 loop: CASRVDRSYTEAFF. The DNA of the CDR3 is TGTGCCAGCAGAGTTGACAGGTCCTACACTGAAGCTTTCTTT.

In regard to this clonotype: Compared with germline, one end of the junction differs, possibly owing to a read error. The gene calls are TRBV12-3 or TRBV12-4 and TRBJ2-3; 11 nucleotides line up with TRBD2. The length of the CDR3 is 17 residues. CDR3 nucleotide sequence: TGTGCCAGCAGTTTAGGGCCACTAGCGGGGGTCCCAGATACGCCGTATTTT. It specifies CASSLGPLAGVPDTPYF.

The gene calls are TRBV7-2 and TRBJ2-5; D possibly corresponds to TRBD2 (7 bases). Trimming removed 6 bases at V and 2 bases at J, with 22 bases between. Germline V gene data show CDR1 as SGHTA and CDR2 as FQGNSA. This CDR3 is 17 amino acids long. The CDR3 DNA reads as TGTGCCAGCAGTCGTCCCCGGTCGGGGGGCAGTCAAGAGACCCAGTACTTC. Translating it yields CASSRPRSGGSQETQYF.

In this sample, this clonotype turned up a few times. V usage is TRBV4-1 and J usage is TRBJ2-2, with 10 bases lining up with TRBD2. There are 20 residues in the CDR3. With 0 bases clipped from V and 5 bases from J, the junction kept 15 bases outside the gene matches. The germline V gene has CDR1 MGHRA and CDR2 YSYEKL. This chain's CDR3 is CASSQDRRVSGGAGTGELFF. CDR3 sequence (DNA): TGCGCCAGCAGCCAAGATCGGAGAGTCAGCGGGGGGGCCGGGACCGGGGAGCTGTTTTTT.

This clonotype was recorded a few times. This sequence joins TRBV20-1 and TRBJ2-5, with a weak D call TRBD2 (5 bases). This CDR3 is 13 amino acids long. Germline CDR1 and CDR2: DFQATT and SNEGSKA (reference sequence). V lost 5 bases and J lost 3, with 13 bases in between. Written as DNA, the CDR3 is TGCAGTGCTCACTCTTGGCGGGAAGAGACCCAGTACTTC. Its translation is CSAHSWREETQYF.

In DNA, the CDR3 is TGCGCCAGCAGCCGTAGGCCGGGACAGAAAGAGACCCAGTACTTC. Its translation: CASSRRPGQKETQYF. This chain uses TRBV4-1 with TRBJ2-5; 7 bases match TRBD1. Unmatched junction bases numbered 8, after V lost 4 bases and J lost 3 bases. The CDR3 has 15 residues. Germline assignment: CDR1 MGHRA and CDR2 YSYEKL.

The chain couples TRBV6-4 to TRBJ2-1; 10 bases are shared with TRBD1. Germline V lookup: CDR1 MRHNA, CDR2 SNTAGT. V shed 5 bases and J 2 bases; nucleotides not matched to a gene: 21. The CDR3 is 21 residues long. Here the CDR3 DNA reads TGTGCCAGCAGTCGACCAGGACAGGGGGAAATCCCAGTAGAAACCTACAATGAGCAGTTCTTC. This codes for CASSRPGQGEIPVETYNEQFF.

This clonotype was counted only a few times. V gene TRBV4-1 combines with J gene TRBJ2-7; 8 positions match TRBD1. The length of the CDR3 is 16 residues. The V and J ends lost 0 bases and 5 bases, in that order; junction bases with no gene match: 9. Germline V gene lookup returns CDR1 MGHRA and CDR2 YSYEKL. CDR3 bases: TGCGCCAGCAGCCAAGATATGGCAGGGGGCGCGGACGAGCAGTACTTC. Amino acid sequence: CASSQDMAGGADEQYF.

This clonotype was counted only a few times. The V gene is TRBV12-3 or TRBV12-4, the J gene TRBJ1-1, with 9 bases aligning to TRBD1. V lost 2 bases and J lost 0; bases outside the gene matches: 7. The CDR3 sequence is 17 residues long. This chain's CDR3 is CASSLRGQGSMNTEAFF. DNA of the CDR3: TGTGCCAGCAGTTTAAGGGGACAGGGATCCATGAACACTGAAGCTTTCTTT.

The V and J genes are TRBV25-1 and TRBJ2-4; TRBD1 might be the D (6 bases). Germline V gene sequence: CDR1 MGHDK, CDR2 SYGVNS. This CDR3 has 14 amino acids. V was clipped by 8 bases and J by 6 bases, with 17 bases between them. The CDR3 loop reads CASRSTGKINIQYF. The CDR3 region has the DNA TGTGCCAGCCGTTCCACAGGGAAGATAAACATTCAGTACTTC.

This rearrangement joins TRBV24-1 to TRBJ2-5, with 8 positions matching TRBD2. V lost 8 bases and J lost 4; bases outside the gene matches: 5. Germline V gene lookup returns CDR1 KGHDR and CDR2 SFDVKD. CDR3 length equals 13 residues. As DNA, the CDR3 is TGTGCCACCAAAGACCGGGGGGGAGAGACCCAGTACTTC. It translates to CATKDRGGETQYF.

V usage is TRBV5-6 and J usage is TRBJ2-5; D possibly corresponds to TRBD1 (5 bases). The V end was cut by 0 bases, the J end by 5 bases, with 17 bases between. In germline, CDR1 is SGHDT, CDR2 YYEEEE. This CDR3 spans 16 amino acids. The CDR3 sequence: CASSLDFGQGSETQYF. CDR3 nucleotide sequence: TGTGCCAGCAGCTTGGATTTCGGGCAGGGCTCCGAGACCCAGTACTTC.

This clonotype was counted only a few times. The chain links TRBV5-1 to TRBJ1-4; D unclear. V was pared by 3 bases and J by 8 bases, with 17 bases between. The CDR3 totals 15 residues. Germline V CDR1 and CDR2: SGHRS, YFSETQ. The DNA of the CDR3 is TGCGCCAGCAGCTCCTCTCATAGGCCGGACGAAAAACTGTTTTTT. It yields the protein CASSSSHRPDEKLFF.

This clonotype was observed a few times. This chain uses TRBV29-1 with TRBJ2-1, with a possible D match to TRBD1 (6 bases). Germline-derived CDR1 and CDR2 are SQVTM and ANQGSEA. V lost 2 bases to trimming and J lost 1 base, with 9 bases between them. This CDR3 has 14 residues. In DNA, the CDR3 is TGCAGCGTTGAAAGGCAGGGGTCCTACAATGAGCAGTTCTTC. Translated, it gives CSVERQGSYNEQFF.

This clonotype appeared a few times. This chain links TRBV4-2 with TRBJ2-3; TRBD2 agrees at 8 bases. V trimming: 4 bases; J trimming: 1 base; junction bases outside the gene matches: 4. The CDR3 is made up of 15 amino acids. Germline-derived CDR1 and CDR2 are LGHNA and YNFKEQ. This chain's CDR3 is CASSRKTSGTDTQYF. For the CDR3, the DNA is TGTGCCAGCAGCCGGAAGACTAGCGGCACAGATACGCAGTATTTT.

This chain uses TRBV13 with TRBJ2-1, with D maybe TRBD2 (7 bases). This CDR3 comprises 14 residues. Germline CDR1 is PRHDT and CDR2 is FYEKMQ (reference sequence). The V end lost 6 bases, the J end lost 10 bases, and 19 bases lay between the germline ends. In DNA form, the CDR3 reads TGTGCCAGCAGGTTGGGGGGGCGGGGAGTGGAGCAGTTCTTC. It encodes CASRLGGRGVEQFF.

Only a few counts were recorded for this clonotype. The V gene is TRBV12-3 or TRBV12-4, the J gene TRBJ2-2, with D unresolved. The CDR3 runs 15 residues. V was clipped by 7 bases and J by 5 bases, with 17 bases between them. As DNA, the CDR3 is TGTGCCAGCATAATCTCAGGCTTTATGACCGGGGAGCTGTTTTTT. Protein product: CASIISGFMTGELFF.